The 29 T cell receptor beta chains below come from one sample, sequenced in a study of cytomegalovirus exposure and HLA in healthy donors. Using immunoSEQ multiplex PCR, the repertoire was profiled, and TCRdb retains in-frame clones only, with some absent. The top ten clones hold under 9% of a sample with 120,000 to 150,000 clones, around nine tenths of them seen once. The sequencing input was PBMCs. All receptors come from a man aged 18 to 29 in good health and CMV-seropositive.

The chain has TRBV5-1 and TRBJ2-6; D unclear. Deletions cut 4 bases from V and 0 bases from J, with 8 bases between. Per the germline V gene, CDR1 is SGHRS and CDR2 is YFSETQ. The CDR3 runs to 15 residues. CDR3 loop: CASSAAGSGANVLTF. DNA for the CDR3: TGCGCCAGCAGCGCCGCCGGCTCTGGGGCCAACGTCCTGACTTTC.

This clone was recorded only once. The chain has TRBV27 and TRBJ2-1; no reliable D call. Trimming shortened V by 2 bases and J by 4 bases, and 9 bases separated the two germline ends. Germline loops: CDR1 MNHEY, CDR2 SMNVEV (reference sequence). The CDR3 has 14 amino acids. CDR3: CASSLLETYNEQFF. The CDR3 nucleotides read TGTGCCAGCAGTTTACTTGAGACTTACAATGAGCAGTTCTTC.

The V gene is TRBV12-5, the J gene TRBJ2-7; TRBD1 is a possible D gene (6 bases). The CDR3 spans 13 residues. Trimming left V 4 bases short and J 2 bases short, with 9 bases between. Germline values: CDR1 LGHNT, CDR2 FRNRAP. CDR3 amino acids: CASGWGRAYEQYF. CDR3 in DNA: TGTGCTAGTGGTTGGGGGCGGGCCTACGAGCAGTACTTC.

Regarding this clone: The junction departs from the called germline gene at one end, perhaps through a read error. This chain links TRBV27 with TRBJ1-6; D is unresolved. CDR1 and CDR2 (germline): MNHEY, SMNVEV (reference sequence). There are 12 residues in the CDR3. CDR3 protein: CAGRAGPSPLHF. Written as DNA, the CDR3 is TGTGCCGGCAGAGCGGGTCCCTCACCCCTCCACTTT.

The chain uses TRBV5-4 and TRBJ2-2, with TRBD2 identical over 11 bases. CDR1 SGHNT and CDR2 YYREEE come from the germline V gene (reference sequence). This CDR3 region has 17 residues. The V segment lost 0 bases and the J segment 4 bases; nucleotides outside the gene matches: 5. The chain's CDR3 is CASSLDSGGAGTGELFF. In DNA form, the CDR3 reads TGTGCCAGCAGCTTGGATAGCGGGGGGGCCGGCACCGGGGAGCTGTTTTTT.

This clone appeared a single time. The same CDR3 can be traced to other DNA sequences in this sample. The V call is TRBV5-1, the J call TRBJ1-3; weak D call: TRBD1 (5 bases). Germline V lookup: CDR1 SGHRS, CDR2 YFSETQ. The CDR3 spans 14 residues. The germline V and J ends were trimmed by 2 bases and 3 bases, with 9 bases remaining between them. The CDR3 here is CASSLAGYGNTIYF. The DNA of the CDR3 is TGCGCCAGCAGCTTAGCAGGGTATGGAAACACCATATATTTT. The whole variable domain, filled in from reference TRBV5-1 and TRBJ1-3, reads KAGVTQTPRYLIKTRGQQVTLSCSPISGHRSVSWYQQTPGQGLQFLFEYFSETQRNKGNFPGRFSGRQFSNSRSEMNVSTLELGDSALYLCASSLAGYGNTIYFGEGSWLTVV.

This chain connects TRBV6-6 to TRBJ2-5; no firm D call. V lost 0 bases and J 5 bases, leaving 4 bases between the germline ends. This CDR3 comprises 12 residues. Germline V gene data show CDR1 as MNHNY and CDR2 as SVGAGI (reference sequence). The CDR3 DNA is TGTGCCAGCAGTTACTCGAGGGAGACCCAGTACTTC. Protein product: CASSYSRETQYF.

The chain is built from TRBV7-9 and TRBJ1-2; D is unclear. This CDR3 has 13 residues. V lost 1 base and J 2 bases, leaving 5 bases between the germline ends. Germline-derived CDR1 and CDR2 are SEHNR and FQNEAQ (reference sequence). CDR3: CASSLGANYGYTF. The CDR3 DNA sequence: TGTGCCAGCAGCTTAGGGGCCAACTATGGCTACACCTTC.

The chain uses TRBV7-9 and TRBJ2-7, with TRBD2 matching 8 bases. The V gene end was trimmed by 0 bases and the J gene end by 2 bases; junction bases not matched to a gene: 15. Looked up from germline, CDR1 is SEHNR and CDR2 is FQNEAQ (reference sequence). The CDR3 spans 19 residues. The CDR3 spells CASSLAQSVTSGPPYEQYF. Here the CDR3 DNA reads TGTGCCAGCAGCTTAGCGCAATCAGTAACTAGCGGACCACCCTACGAGCAGTACTTC.

The gene calls are TRBV5-6 and TRBJ1-6; the match to TRBD1 covers 9 bases. From germline, CDR1 is SGHDT and CDR2 YYEEEE. Unmatched junction bases numbered 8, after V lost 6 bases and J lost 1 base. CDR3 length equals 17 residues. CDR3 loop: CASTSGTGSSYNSPLHF. For the CDR3, the DNA is TGTGCCAGCACCTCCGGGACAGGGAGTTCCTATAATTCACCCCTCCACTTT.

The chain employs TRBV10-3 and TRBJ2-7; 9 bases line up with TRBD2. The CDR3 covers 14 residues. With 10 bases clipped from V and 2 bases from J, the junction kept 9 bases outside the gene matches. Germline loops: CDR1 ENHRY, CDR2 SYGVKD. CDR3 coding DNA: TGTGCCAGTAAACCGCGGGGGGGCCCCTACGAGCAGTACTTC. It encodes CASKPRGGPYEQYF.

This clone occurred once. This chain joins TRBV20-1 and TRBJ1-2; D remains ambiguous. The germline V gene has CDR1 DFQATT and CDR2 SNEGSKA (reference sequence). This CDR3 has 10 amino acids. Deletions cut 3 bases from V and 8 bases from J, with 7 bases between. The CDR3 DNA reads TGCAGTGCTAGCCGCGAAGGCTACACCTTC. Residues: CSASREGYTF.

The count of this clone is one. The chain is built from TRBV2 and TRBJ1-5; tentatively, D is TRBD1 (5 bases). The CDR3 is made up of 15 amino acids. Germline CDR1 SNHLY, CDR2 FYNNEI. V was shortened by 4 bases and J by 6 bases, with 16 bases between the two germline ends. CDR3 nucleotides: TGTGCCAGCAGTGGGGGCAGTAATCCGTCTCAGCCCCAGCATTTT. Protein sequence: CASSGGSNPSQPQHF.

V and J are TRBV11-2 and TRBJ2-7, with 14 nucleotides matching TRBD2. This CDR3 has 17 amino acids. Germline V lookup: CDR1 SGHAT, CDR2 FQNNGV. The ends lost 6 bases at V and 0 bases at J; junction bases unmatched: 7. CDR3 DNA sequence: TGTGCCAGCAGTTTGGGACTAGCGGGAGTTGACTCCTACGAGCAGTACTTC. Its protein product is CASSLGLAGVDSYEQYF.

The chain uses TRBV4-2 and TRBJ2-5; D perhaps matches TRBD2 (6 bases). CDR1 and CDR2 (germline): LGHNA, YNFKEQ. Between the trimmed V and J ends, which lost 0 bases and 9 bases, there was a span of 8 bases. The CDR3 spans 12 residues. CDR3 residues: CASSQDSGAQYF. The DNA of the CDR3 is TGTGCCAGCAGCCAAGATTCGGGGGCCCAGTACTTC.

The gene calls are TRBV29-1 and TRBJ1-2, with a tentative D call TRBD1 (5 bases). This CDR3 has 13 residues. V was pared by 3 bases and J by 7 bases, with 15 bases between. CDR1 SQVTM and CDR2 ANQGSEA come from the germline V gene. The CDR3 protein is CSVEGSWGGGYTF. CDR3 DNA: TGCAGCGTTGAGGGCAGCTGGGGGGGTGGCTACACCTTC.

The rearrangement uses TRBV14 and TRBJ2-5; 11 positions agree with TRBD2. Germline V CDR1 and CDR2: SGHDN, FVKESK. The CDR3 is 17 residues long. V trimming: 1 base; J trimming: 8 bases; junction bases outside the gene matches: 12. Written as DNA, the CDR3 is TGTGCCAGCAGCCAAGGTTGGGCTAGCGGGGGGCTCACCACCCAGTACTTC. As protein: CASSQGWASGGLTTQYF.

This chain joins TRBV5-6 and TRBJ2-2; 10 bases align to TRBD1. V gave up 4 bases and J gave up 4 bases; unmatched junction bases: 7. The CDR3 length is 16 residues. Germline V lookup: CDR1 SGHDT, CDR2 YYEEEE. CDR3 sequence (DNA): TGTGCCAGCAGCCTGCCCGGGACAGGGGTCACCGGGGAGCTGTTTTTT. The encoded protein is CASSLPGTGVTGELFF.

This clone appeared a single time. The CDR3 DNA follows: TGTGCCAGCAGTTACTCCGGCAGCCGGGATGAAAAACTGTTTTTT. Its translation is CASSYSGSRDEKLFF. V usage is TRBV6-5 and J usage is TRBJ1-4, with unresolved D. CDR1 is MNHEY and CDR2 is SVGAGI in the germline V gene. Trimming removed 0 bases from V and 6 bases from J, with 11 bases in between. The CDR3 is made up of 15 amino acids.

This chain joins TRBV5-4 and TRBJ2-2; 9 positions agree with TRBD1. This CDR3 is built from 16 residues. V lost 4 bases and J lost 0; bases outside the gene matches: 4. Germline V gene sequence: CDR1 SGHNT, CDR2 YYREEE (reference sequence). Here the CDR3 reads CASSPRDRANTGELFF. As DNA, the CDR3 is TGTGCCAGCAGCCCGCGGGACAGGGCGAACACCGGGGAGCTGTTTTTT.

V usage is TRBV30 and J usage is TRBJ2-7, with D tentatively TRBD1 (8 bases). Per germline, CDR1 GTSNPN and CDR2 SVGIG (reference sequence). Trimming shortened V by 2 bases and J by 3 bases, and 17 bases separated the two germline ends. This CDR3 region has 15 residues. The CDR3 DNA reads TGTGCCTGGAGTAAGGGGGGGACAGGATACTACGAGCAGTACTTC. Its protein product is CAWSKGGTGYYEQYF.

The chain couples TRBV11-3 to TRBJ2-1, with TRBD1 identical over 7 bases. With 0 bases clipped from V and 8 bases from J, the junction kept 7 bases outside the gene matches. Germline V gene data show CDR1 as SGHNT and CDR2 as YENEEA. This CDR3 has 15 amino acids. The CDR3 DNA reads as TGTGCCAGCAGCTTAGAAAGGGGGCGGTTCCATGAGCAGTTCTTC. It encodes CASSLERGRFHEQFF.

The chain joins TRBV14 to TRBJ2-1, with D perhaps TRBD1 (6 bases). V lost 4 bases and J lost 10, with 11 bases in between. Germline V gene data show CDR1 as SGHDN and CDR2 as FVKESK. CDR3 length: 12 residues. This chain's CDR3 is CASSPYRDEQFF. CDR3 nucleotides: TGTGCCAGCAGCCCCTACAGGGACGAGCAGTTCTTC.

This chain uses TRBV5-1 with TRBJ2-1, with 9 nucleotides matching TRBD1. The CDR3 runs 15 residues. Germline V gives CDR1 SGHRS, CDR2 YFSETQ. Unmatched junction bases numbered 3, after V lost 0 bases and J lost 5 bases. CDR3 sequence: CASSLGDRVNNEQFF. In DNA, the CDR3 is TGCGCCAGCAGCTTGGGGGACAGGGTTAACAATGAGCAGTTCTTC.

J is TRBJ2-5 and V is TRBV5-1; D remains unclear. Germline assignment: CDR1 SGHRS and CDR2 YFSETQ. The CDR3 totals 14 residues. Deletions cut 1 base from V and 1 base from J, with 8 bases between. CDR3 bases: TGCGCCAGCAGCTTGTTTCAGTCCCAAGAGACCCAGTACTTC. This codes for CASSLFQSQETQYF.

CDR3 sequence reads: CASSLGGTTAGGELFF. In nucleotides, the CDR3 is TGCGCCAGCAGCTTGGGGGGGACTACCGCTGGCGGGGAGCTGTTTTTT. The chain combines TRBV5-1 with TRBJ2-2; 7 bases map to TRBD2. The CDR3 runs to 16 residues. With 0 bases clipped from V and 7 bases from J, the junction kept 9 bases outside the gene matches. Germline-derived CDR1 and CDR2 are SGHRS and YFSETQ. The full variable domain, completed using reference TRBV5-1 and TRBJ2-2, is KAGVTQTPRYLIKTRGQQVTLSCSPISGHRSVSWYQQTPGQGLQFLFEYFSETQRNKGNFPGRFSGRQFSNSRSEMNVSTLELGDSALYLCASSLGGTTAGGELFFGEGSRLTVL.

The J gene is TRBJ2-5, the V gene TRBV6-1; maybe TRBD1 (6 bases). The CDR3 loop spans 14 amino acids. V was pared by 1 base and J by 5 bases, with 11 bases between. Germline values: CDR1 MNHNS, CDR2 SASEGT. The CDR3 DNA sequence: TGTGCCAGCAGTGAAGGGACAGTCGGGGAGACCCAGTACTTC. It yields the protein CASSEGTVGETQYF.

V usage is TRBV6-5 and J usage is TRBJ2-5; 7 nucleotides match TRBD1. The CDR3 is made up of 14 amino acids. V was pared by 6 bases and J by 8 bases, with 12 bases of the junction left unmatched. Germline CDR1 and CDR2: MNHEY and SVGAGI. CDR3: CASRLTGNRETQYF. Written as DNA, the CDR3 is TGTGCCAGCAGGTTGACAGGGAATAGGGAAACCCAGTACTTC.

The chain has TRBV5-6 and TRBJ1-1; 8 bases align to TRBD1. CDR1 and CDR2 from the germline V gene are SGHDT and YYEEEE. The CDR3 has 14 residues. The V segment lost 10 bases and the J segment 5 bases; nucleotides outside the gene matches: 13. The chain's CDR3 is CAATPYTGGTEAFF. The CDR3 DNA is TGTGCCGCCACCCCATATACAGGGGGGACTGAAGCTTTCTTT.